This passage covers 28 T cell receptor beta chains from one sample sequenced in a study of response to subunit inactivated influenza vaccine. In TCRdb, the RT-PCR reads were re-called with MiXCR into one record per CDR3 protein. There are about 650,000 distinct CDR3 sequences in the sample; 12% to 15% occur only once, and about 7.6% lies in the top ten. Sequences were derived from PBMCs from blood, sampled less than 15 days before vaccination. The source of these receptors is a man aged 50 to 59 who received an inactivated influenza vaccine.

There are a few counts of this clonotype. The CDR3: CAIRQVDNQPQHF. The CDR3 bases are TGTGCCATCCGACAGGTGGACAATCAGCCCCAGCATTTT. This chain connects TRBV10-3 to TRBJ1-5, with a weak D call TRBD1 (6 bases). V was shortened by 8 bases and J by 3 bases, with 11 bases between the two germline ends. This CDR3 has 13 residues. CDR1 and CDR2 from the germline V gene are ENHRY and SYGVKD.

This rearrangement joins TRBV20-1 to TRBJ2-7, with 7 bases that match TRBD1. The CDR3 runs 13 residues. In germline, CDR1 is DFQATT, CDR2 SNEGSKA (reference sequence). J was trimmed by 5 bases and V by 3 bases; bases with no gene match: 7. The CDR3 sequence is CSASRDSVHEQYF. In DNA, the CDR3 is TGCAGTGCTAGCCGGGACAGCGTCCACGAGCAGTACTTC.

The chain employs TRBV7-2 and TRBJ1-2, with D unclear. The germline V and J ends were trimmed by 4 bases and 5 bases, with 14 bases remaining between them. Germline lookup yields CDR1 SGHTA and CDR2 FQGNSA. This CDR3 is built from 14 residues. This CDR3 reads CASSSDFVAYGYTF. CDR3 nucleotide sequence: TGTGCCAGCAGCTCGGACTTCGTCGCATATGGCTACACCTTC. Looking up the rest from reference TRBV7-2 and TRBJ1-2 gives the full variable domain: GAGVSQSPSNKVTEKGKDVELRCDPISGHTALYWYRQSLGQGLEFLIYFQGNSAPDKSGLPSDRFSAERTGGSVSTLTIQRTQQEDSAVYLCASSSDFVAYGYTFGSGTRLTVV.

This clonotype was observed a few times. The CDR3 protein is CSARGGGRETQYF. Here the CDR3 DNA reads TGCAGTGCTAGAGGAGGGGGCAGGGAGACCCAGTACTTC. V is TRBV20-1 and J is TRBJ2-5, with 7 bases fitting TRBD1. Germline CDR1 reads DFQATT; CDR2 reads SNEGSKA (reference sequence). With 1 base clipped from V and 5 bases from J, the junction kept 4 bases outside the gene matches. This CDR3 is 13 amino acids long.

This clonotype was counted at least ten times. The chain links TRBV7-9 to TRBJ2-3; D may be TRBD1 (5 bases). V was clipped by 0 bases and J by 4 bases, with 11 bases between them. The CDR3 runs to 15 residues. Germline V gene sequence: CDR1 SEHNR, CDR2 FQNEAQ (reference sequence). CDR3 nucleotide sequence: TGTGCCAGCAGCTTAGCGGCAGGGCTGGCAGATACGCAGTATTTT. Protein sequence: CASSLAAGLADTQYF.

The rearrangement links TRBV20-1 to TRBJ1-2; 10 bases line up with TRBD1. The CDR3 runs to 17 residues. After removal of 0 bases from V and 3 bases from J, the junction contained 10 bases not matched to a gene. CDR1 and CDR2 from the germline V gene are DFQATT and SNEGSKA (reference sequence). CDR3 bases: TGCAGTGCTAGAGACCTTCGGACAGGGGGTCCCTACTATGGCTACACCTTC. It encodes CSARDLRTGGPYYGYTF.

The chain links TRBV24-1 to TRBJ1-5, with 7 bases that match TRBD1. Germline V lookup: CDR1 KGHDR, CDR2 SFDVKD. The CDR3 totals 14 residues. The J segment lost 5 bases and the V segment lost 3 bases, leaving 3 bases of the junction unmatched. The CDR3 nucleotides are TGTGCCACCAGTGATCTAACAGGGGATCAGCCCCAGCATTTT. Protein: CATSDLTGDQPQHF.

This clonotype was detected a few times. CDR3 amino acids: CASGLAQTGLNTGELFF. CDR3 nucleotides: TGTGCTAGTGGTTTGGCCCAGACAGGTCTGAACACCGGGGAGCTGTTTTTT. J is TRBJ2-2 and V is TRBV12-5; possibly TRBD1 for D (6 bases). The CDR3 has 17 residues. Deletions cut 1 base from V and 1 base from J, with 13 bases between. Germline assignment: CDR1 LGHNT and CDR2 FRNRAP.

There are a few counts of this clonotype. CDR3 amino acids: CASSLALVSNEQFF. The DNA for the CDR3 is TGCGCCAGCAGCTTGGCCCTGGTAAGCAATGAGCAGTTCTTC. This chain uses TRBV5-1 with TRBJ2-1; D not certain. The CDR3 covers 14 residues. Trimming cost V 0 bases and J 6 bases, with 10 bases left between them. CDR1 is SGHRS, CDR2 YFSETQ, per germline.

In its sample, this clonotype was seen a few times. The V gene is TRBV10-3, the J gene TRBJ1-5; D gene unclear. V shed 2 bases and J shed 5 bases, with 19 bases lying between them. The CDR3 runs 17 residues. CDR1 is ENHRY, CDR2 SYGVKD, per germline. The CDR3 here is CAISEGWGKSLDQPQHF. The CDR3 DNA is TGTGCCATCAGTGAGGGATGGGGAAAAAGTTTAGATCAGCCCCAGCATTTT.

This clonotype was counted at least ten times. The chain employs TRBV12-3 or TRBV12-4 and TRBJ2-4; D is unresolved. This CDR3 spans 14 amino acids. With 6 bases removed from V and 6 bases from J, the gap between germline ends came to 15 bases. CDR3 amino acids: CASRLGGSGNIQYF. The CDR3 region has the DNA TGTGCCAGCAGACTCGGTGGGTCTGGAAACATTCAGTACTTC.

The rearrangement joins TRBV25-1 to TRBJ2-1; TRBD2 matches 9 bases. The J segment lost 6 bases and the V segment lost 1 base, leaving 4 bases of the junction unmatched. CDR3 length equals 15 residues. The germline CDR1 and CDR2 sequences are MGHDK and SYGVNS. The CDR3 DNA is TGTGCCAGCAGTGAATGGGGTAGCGGGAGCAATGAGCAGTTCTTC. Translation gives CASSEWGSGSNEQFF.

The chain is built from TRBV7-6 and TRBJ2-2; 14 bases agree with TRBD2. V lost 8 bases and J lost 5; bases outside the gene matches: 10. Germline lookup yields CDR1 SGHVS and CDR2 FNYEAQ. The CDR3 consists of 17 residues. CDR3 sequence reads: CASSPGLAGDMTGELFF. The CDR3, as DNA: TGTGCCAGCTCACCGGGACTAGCGGGGGACATGACCGGGGAGCTGTTTTTT.

There are many counts of this clonotype. This sequence joins TRBV29-1 and TRBJ2-5; a possible D gene is TRBD1 (5 bases). The germline V gene encodes CDR1 SQVTM and CDR2 ANQGSEA. The CDR3 spans 13 residues. Deletions cut 6 bases from V and 3 bases from J, with 14 bases between. The CDR3 region is CSVCQQEKETQYF. The CDR3 DNA is TGCAGCGTATGTCAACAGGAAAAAGAGACCCAGTACTTC.

V usage is TRBV12-3 or TRBV12-4 and J usage is TRBJ1-4; D not certain. The V and J ends lost 3 bases and 2 bases respectively, with 10 bases between them. The CDR3 totals 15 residues. This chain's CDR3 is CASSFRPATNEKLFF. Here the CDR3 DNA reads TGTGCCAGCAGTTTCAGACCCGCGACTAATGAAAAACTGTTTTTT.

J is TRBJ2-1 and V is TRBV5-1; 11 bases fit TRBD2. CDR1 SGHRS and CDR2 YFSETQ come from the germline V gene. The CDR3 covers 15 residues. The J segment lost 6 bases and the V segment lost 4 bases, leaving 6 bases of the junction unmatched. The CDR3 region is CASSATSGGFNEQFF. For the CDR3, the DNA is TGCGCCAGCAGCGCTACTAGCGGGGGATTCAATGAGCAGTTCTTC.

V is TRBV20-1 and J is TRBJ2-1; no firm D call. Germline V gives CDR1 DFQATT, CDR2 SNEGSKA (reference sequence). This CDR3 region has 18 residues. V was shortened by 2 bases and J by 0 bases, with 20 bases between the two germline ends. The CDR3 DNA is TGCAGTGCTAGAAGTCAGGTGAAATACAAAAGCTCCTACAATGAGCAGTTCTTC. Translated: CSARSQVKYKSSYNEQFF.

The chain uses TRBV12-3 or TRBV12-4 and TRBJ2-3; D possibly corresponds to TRBD2 (6 bases). This CDR3 comprises 15 residues. V was trimmed by 3 bases and J by 1 base, leaving 11 bases between them. CDR3 sequence reads: CASSFRASGTDTQYF. The CDR3 DNA follows: TGTGCCAGCAGTTTTAGGGCTAGCGGCACAGATACGCAGTATTTT.

The chain recombines TRBV11-2 with TRBJ1-4, with TRBD1 matching over 10 bases. Germline-derived CDR1 and CDR2 are SGHAT and FQNNGV. The CDR3 is 18 residues long. V trimming: 2 bases; J trimming: 7 bases; junction bases outside the gene matches: 13. In DNA form, the CDR3 reads TGTGCCAGCAGCTTATATGCGACAGGGGGCGGTCTGGGTGAAAAACTGTTTTTT. Translation gives CASSLYATGGGLGEKLFF.

This clonotype showed up just a few times. The rearrangement links TRBV28 to TRBJ2-3, with 14 bases fitting TRBD2. Germline V gives CDR1 MDHEN, CDR2 SYDVKM. V lost 3 bases, J lost 0 bases, and 14 bases stayed unmatched. This CDR3 is built from 21 residues. CDR3 in amino acids: CASSFHQGLAGGSPSTDTQYF. The CDR3 DNA follows: TGTGCCAGCAGTTTTCACCAAGGACTAGCGGGAGGTTCGCCTAGCACAGATACGCAGTATTTT. Full variable domain (outside the CDR3, taken from reference TRBV28 and TRBJ2-3): DVKVTQSSRYLVKRTGEKVFLECVQDMDHENMFWYRQDPGLGLRLIYFSYDVKMKEKGDIPEGYSVSREKKERFSLILESASTNQTSMYLCASSFHQGLAGGSPSTDTQYFGPGTRLTVL.

This clonotype has only a few counts. The chain couples TRBV24-1 to TRBJ2-1, with 10 positions matching TRBD2. Germline CDR1 and CDR2: KGHDR and SFDVKD. V lost 2 bases to trimming and J lost 8 bases; unmatched junction nucleotides: 8. This CDR3 is built from 16 residues. The CDR3 sequence: CATSDSSTSGVDEQFF. The CDR3 DNA is TGTGCCACCAGTGATTCCTCAACTAGCGGGGTAGATGAGCAGTTCTTC.

V gene TRBV19 combines with J gene TRBJ2-5; D call uncertain. This CDR3 has 15 amino acids. Germline lookup yields CDR1 LNHDA and CDR2 SQIVND (reference sequence). V lost 1 base and J 1 base, leaving 10 bases between the germline ends. The CDR3 loop reads CASSIVAGSQETQYF. The CDR3 DNA reads as TGTGCCAGTAGTATAGTGGCAGGTAGCCAAGAGACCCAGTACTTC.

This clonotype was observed at least ten times. The V and J genes are TRBV9 and TRBJ1-6; no clear D. The CDR3 totals 16 residues. Germline-derived CDR1 and CDR2 are SGDLS and YYNGEE. Trimming removed 4 bases from V and 6 bases from J, with 17 bases in between. The DNA of the CDR3 is TGTGCCAGCAGCCCCGACCCCACAGCAACTAATTCACCCCTCCACTTT. The encoded protein is CASSPDPTATNSPLHF. The full variable domain, in which reference TRBV9 and TRBJ1-6 provide the parts outside the CDR3, is DSGVTQTPKHLITATGQRVTLRCSPRSGDLSVYWYQQSLDQGLQFLIQYYNGEERAKGNILERFSAQQFPDLHSELNLSSLELGDSALYFCASSPDPTATNSPLHFGNGTRLTVT.

The chain links TRBV7-8 to TRBJ2-1; D call uncertain. This CDR3 is 12 amino acids long. Trimming pared 5 bases from V and 9 bases from J, leaving 11 bases between. Germline assignment: CDR1 SGHVS and CDR2 FQNEAQ. The CDR3 DNA reads as TGTGCCAGCAGCCCAAGGTACCGTGAGCAGTTCTTC. Its translation: CASSPRYREQFF.

The chain employs TRBV9 and TRBJ1-2; 7 nucleotides align to TRBD1. The CDR3 runs to 13 residues. Germline V gives CDR1 SGDLS, CDR2 YYNGEE. V shed 2 bases and J 4 bases; nucleotides not matched to a gene: 2. As DNA, the CDR3 is TGTGCCAGCAGCGTCGGGACAGCCTATGGCTACACCTTC. Encoded protein: CASSVGTAYGYTF. The variable domain in full, with the rest retrieved from reference TRBV9 and TRBJ1-2, is DSGVTQTPKHLITATGQRVTLRCSPRSGDLSVYWYQQSLDQGLQFLIQYYNGEERAKGNILERFSAQQFPDLHSELNLSSLELGDSALYFCASSVGTAYGYTFGSGTRLTVV.

The V gene is TRBV29-1, the J gene TRBJ2-3; 8 bases map to TRBD2. V dropped 2 bases and J dropped 5; count of bases not matched to a gene: 18. This CDR3 contains 18 residues. The germline CDR1 and CDR2 sequences are SQVTM and ANQGSEA. The CDR3 is CSVEKWGRSGSRIDTQYF. DNA for the CDR3: TGCAGCGTTGAAAAGTGGGGGAGAAGCGGGAGTAGGATAGATACGCAGTATTTT.

Regarding this clonotype: It is likely a read error, because the conserved phenylalanine at the end of the CDR3 is missing. V usage is TRBV10-3 and J usage is TRBJ1-4; D unclear. The CDR3 has 13 amino acids. The V end was cut by 10 bases, the J end by 0 bases, with 9 bases between. CDR1 is ENHRY, CDR2 SYGVKD, per germline. Here the CDR3 DNA reads TGTGCCACTGCGGCGGCAACTAATGAAAAACTGTTTTTA. It encodes CATAAATNEKLFL.

This clonotype appeared a few times. The V and J genes are TRBV24-1 and TRBJ2-5; D might be TRBD2 (6 bases). Trimming shortened V by 2 bases and J by 5 bases, and 14 bases separated the two germline ends. CDR1 and CDR2 from the germline V gene are KGHDR and SFDVKD. CDR3 length equals 15 residues. CDR3 loop: CATSDSGTLRETQYF. In DNA, the CDR3 is TGTGCCACCAGTGATTCCGGGACTCTGAGGGAGACCCAGTACTTC.